The clone carrying this T cell receptor beta chain was counted at least ten times. The sample comes from a study of Graves' ophthalmopathy and Graves' hyperthyroidism. RNA transcripts were the template, and TCR beta CDR3 regions were amplified from them. First-round RT-PCR used HTBI primers; second-round multiplex PCR followed. One entry per CDR3 protein, called by TCRdb with MiXCR from the multiplex PCR reads. The profile shows over a million distinct CDR3 sequences, 35% to 40% of them singletons. This receptor was taken from an adult man with Graves' hyperthyroidism. Input material: peripheral blood or thyroid tissue (not recorded which).

The CDR3 sequence is CASSLRGVVYTEAFF. The CDR3 DNA sequence: TGCGCCAGCAGCTTGAGGGGGGTCGTGTACACTGAAGCTTTCTTT. The chain has TRBV5-1 and TRBJ1-1; D may be TRBD1 (6 bases). The CDR3 has 15 amino acids. CDR1 and CDR2 from the germline V gene are SGHRS and YFSETQ. Trimming pared 1 base from V and 3 bases from J, leaving 13 bases between.